This TCR beta chain was documented in a study of T cell clonality in common variable immunodeficiency. The study, taken as a whole, reports: In common variable immunodeficiency, TCR beta chains reportedly carried fewer deletions and N-nucleotide insertions.

The data were produced by immunoSEQ multiplex PCR, yet TCRdb's version contains in-frame clones alone and is incomplete. The sample has approximately 44,000 clones, none seen only once. Only a few counts were recorded for this clone. Its matching antigen is unknown. Read coverage stops 3 residues before the CDR3 terminus; the germline J gene supplies the remainder. V lost 1 base and J lost 4, with 10 bases in between. This CDR3 spans 14 amino acids. Germline lookup yields CDR1 SGHNT and CDR2 YENEEA. The TCR originated in a person aged 18 to 70 in good health. Material: peripheral blood mononuclear cells. The chain joins TRBV11-3 to TRBJ1-2; maybe TRBD1 (5 bases). This chain's CDR3 is CASSLAGGAYGYTF. The covered CDR3 bases are TGTGCCAGCAGCTTAGCGGGAGGGGCCTATGGC.